One and the same sample provided the 29 T cell receptor beta chains below, sequenced in a study of regulatory T cells in long-lasting Graves disease (dated by TCRdb to 2020 to 2023). Libraries were constructed by multiplex PCR. The listed sequencing device is Illumina HiSeq 4000. TCR beta libraries were built with iRepertoire HTBI primers and Arm-PCR amplification of CDR3 regions. Starting from the raw public reads, TCRdb applied fastp trimming at Q25, assembled clones with MiXCR and retained in-frame beta chains. One record per CDR3 amino acid sequence lists the most common genes and DNA. The table for this sample lists 500,000 to 700,000 distinct CDR3 sequences; 16% of them were counted only once. The top ten constitute roughly 18% of the sample. The time point label, as the study defines it: newly diagnosed GD, antithyroid drugs for less than 3 months. For both TCR sequencing and RNA sequencing, RNA was extracted from PBMCs using TRIzol.

This sample was shared with a second study, whose subject was T cells in Graves' hyperthyroidism and ophthalmopathy.

Sequenced material: peripheral blood mononuclear cells (PBMCs), taken at new diagnosis, from a patient treated with antithyroid drugs. The receptors were gathered from a woman in her twenties or thirties with Graves disease. Donor details come from another sample of the same person, matched by shared clones.

There are many counts of this clonotype. This chain joins TRBV7-2 and TRBJ2-7, with 7 bases aligning to TRBD2. This CDR3 spans 19 amino acids. Looked up from germline, CDR1 is SGHTA and CDR2 is FQGNSA. With 4 bases clipped from V and 0 bases from J, the junction kept 18 bases outside the gene matches. CDR3 loop: CASSSPSGNRHPSSYEQYF. Here the CDR3 DNA reads TGTGCCAGCAGCTCCCCAAGCGGGAACCGACACCCAAGCTCCTACGAGCAGTACTTC.

A remark on this clonotype: A much larger clone differs by one base, so this may be a read error. The chain recombines TRBV19 with TRBJ2-3; D is unclear. The CDR3 extends over 13 amino acids. The germline V and J ends were trimmed by 5 bases and 5 bases, with 11 bases remaining between them. Germline loops: CDR1 LNHDA, CDR2 SQIVND (reference sequence). The CDR3: CASSAREGDTQYF. In DNA, the CDR3 is TGTGCCAGTAGTGCAAGGGAAGGAGATACGCAGTATTTT.

This clonotype has a count of ten or more. The chain combines TRBV30 with TRBJ1-5; TRBD1 matches 7 bases. V was pared by 2 bases and J by 2 bases, with 9 bases of the junction left unmatched. The CDR3 is 16 amino acids. CDR1 and CDR2 (germline): GTSNPN, SVGIG (reference sequence). CDR3 nucleotides: TGTGCCTGGAGTCCCGCGATCACAGGGGGCAATCAGCCCCAGCATTTT. Protein: CAWSPAITGGNQPQHF.

V gene TRBV5-1 combines with J gene TRBJ2-3, with 13 bases that match TRBD2. The CDR3 spans 18 residues. The J segment lost 3 bases and the V segment lost 1 base, leaving 8 bases of the junction unmatched. Germline CDR1 and CDR2: SGHRS and YFSETQ. The CDR3 here is CASSLWPATSGGTDTQYF. The CDR3 DNA is TGCGCCAGCAGCTTGTGGCCCGCGACTAGCGGGGGGACAGATACGCAGTATTTT.

This clonotype was detected many times. The chain recombines TRBV20-1 with TRBJ2-1, with 7 bases lining up with TRBD2. Per germline, CDR1 DFQATT and CDR2 SNEGSKA (reference sequence). The CDR3 consists of 13 residues. The V gene end was trimmed by 2 bases and the J gene end by 7 bases; junction bases not matched to a gene: 5. The CDR3 loop reads CSARRGSGNEQFF. CDR3 DNA: TGCAGTGCTAGAAGGGGTAGCGGGAATGAGCAGTTCTTC.

The chain couples TRBV28 to TRBJ1-5, with no clear D. Germline CDR1 is MDHEN and CDR2 is SYDVKM. Trimming removed 2 bases from V and 5 bases from J, with 10 bases in between. The CDR3 runs to 14 residues. For the CDR3, the DNA is TGTGCCAGCAGTTTAGTCCCGTGGGATCAGCCCCAGCATTTT. It specifies CASSLVPWDQPQHF.

The V gene is TRBV30, the J gene TRBJ2-1; 9 bases are shared with TRBD1. J lost 9 bases, V lost 4 bases, and 10 bases had no gene match. This CDR3 contains 14 residues. CDR1 is GTSNPN, CDR2 SVGIG, per germline (reference sequence). CDR3 residues: CAWNTGTGLAEQFF. The CDR3 nucleotides are TGTGCCTGGAACACCGGGACAGGGTTAGCTGAGCAGTTCTTC.

Many counts were recorded for this clonotype. This chain links TRBV28 with TRBJ2-5; no reliable D call. This CDR3 is built from 13 residues. Germline V gene lookup returns CDR1 MDHEN and CDR2 SYDVKM. V gave up 4 bases and J gave up 3 bases, with 9 bases separating them. Here the CDR3 DNA reads TGTGCCAGCAGTTACTCGCTGGAAGAGACCCAGTACTTC. Its translation is CASSYSLEETQYF.

This clonotype was recorded at least ten times. V gene TRBV7-2 combines with J gene TRBJ2-1; the D is unclear. Per germline, CDR1 SGHTA and CDR2 FQGNSA. The CDR3 runs to 16 residues. Trimming shortened V by 3 bases and J by 5 bases, and 17 bases separated the two germline ends. For the CDR3, the DNA is TGTGCCAGCAGCTTGGAGTCGCGTCAAGTGAACAATGAGCAGTTCTTC. Amino acids: CASSLESRQVNNEQFF.

This clonotype was counted only a few times. The V gene is TRBV6-5, the J gene TRBJ1-4; D gene ambiguous. The CDR3 loop spans 12 amino acids. Germline CDR1 MNHEY, CDR2 SVGAGI. V dropped 2 bases and J dropped 15 bases, with 13 bases sitting between them. The CDR3 DNA reads as TGTGCCAGCAGTTACGACGGGGAGCGTATGTTTTTT. It specifies CASSYDGERMFF.

This clonotype was found a few times. This sequence joins TRBV4-1 and TRBJ1-5, with D tentatively TRBD1 (5 bases). In germline, CDR1 is MGHRA, CDR2 YSYEKL. V lost 0 bases to trimming and J lost 7 bases, with 19 bases between them. The CDR3 is 17 residues long. DNA for the CDR3: TGCGCCAGCAGCCAAGAAACCGCTCGGGGAGGGGAGCAGCCCCAGCATTTT. Translating it yields CASSQETARGGEQPQHF.

This rearrangement joins TRBV19 to TRBJ1-1; TRBD1 might be the D (6 bases). Per the germline V gene, CDR1 is LNHDA and CDR2 is SQIVND (reference sequence). CDR3 length: 12 amino acids. V dropped 7 bases and J dropped 7 bases, with 13 bases sitting between them. The CDR3 nucleotides read TGTGCCAGTACCAGGACAGATGATGAAGCTTTCTTT. It is translated as CASTRTDDEAFF.

Concerning this clonotype: Its ends do not fully match the called genes, so a read error is possible. The chain uses TRBV5-5 and TRBJ2-3; 7 bases line up with TRBD2. Per germline, CDR1 SGHKS and CDR2 YYEKEE (reference sequence). The CDR3 length is 16 residues. The CDR3 DNA sequence: TGTGCCAGCAGTTTGGCCAGCGGGAAAGGTGCAGATACGCAGTATTTT. It yields the protein CASSLASGKGADTQYF.

This clonotype was counted many times. The rearrangement links TRBV12-3 or TRBV12-4 to TRBJ1-5, with 7 bases aligning to TRBD1. V shed 6 bases and J 1 base; nucleotides not matched to a gene: 6. The length of the CDR3 is 15 residues. The CDR3 sequence is CASSFLTGSNQPQHF. The CDR3 DNA sequence: TGTGCCAGCAGCTTTCTGACAGGGAGCAATCAGCCCCAGCATTTT.

The rearrangement joins TRBV4-1 to TRBJ2-3; the D gene is possibly TRBD1 (5 bases). CDR3 size: 14 residues. Per the germline V gene, CDR1 is MGHRA and CDR2 is YSYEKL. V dropped 7 bases and J dropped 1 base, with 12 bases sitting between them. The CDR3 DNA reads TGCGCCAGCAACCCCGAAGGGGGCACAGATACGCAGTATTTT. Its translation is CASNPEGGTDTQYF.

Notes on this clonotype: This may be a read error: a much more frequent sequence differs by one nucleotide. This chain links TRBV2 with TRBJ2-7, with 9 bases identical to TRBD1. V gave up 1 base and J gave up 5 bases; unmatched junction bases: 6. Germline V CDR1 and CDR2: SNHLY, FYNNEI. The CDR3 has 15 residues. The CDR3 sequence is CASSEGMGQGHEQYF. CDR3 nucleotides: TGTGCCAGCAGTGAAGGAATGGGACAGGGTCACGAGCAGTACTTC.

This clonotype was recorded many times. Here the CDR3 reads CASRGPGQTVSYEQYF. CDR3 DNA: TGTGCCAGCAGAGGCCCGGGGCAGACGGTATCCTACGAGCAGTACTTC. V and J are TRBV12-3 or TRBV12-4 and TRBJ2-7; D tentatively reads TRBD1 or TRBD2 (5 bases each). CDR3 length: 16 residues. The V end was cut by 6 bases, the J end by 1 base, with 19 bases between.

This clonotype has a handful of counts. The genes are TRBV5-1 and TRBJ2-5, with D possibly being TRBD1 (7 bases). The CDR3 is 16 amino acids. V was clipped by 4 bases and J by 0 bases, with 16 bases between them. Germline CDR1 is SGHRS and CDR2 is YFSETQ. The CDR3 DNA follows: TGCGCCAGCAGCCCCAGGGGGGACACGTACCAAGAGACCCAGTACTTC. Its protein is CASSPRGDTYQETQYF.

This clonotype has a count of ten or more. The junction shows a germline mismatch at one end, possibly a read error. The chain has TRBV28 and TRBJ2-1; D tentatively reads TRBD1 or TRBD2 (5 bases each). Germline V gene data show CDR1 as MDHEN and CDR2 as SYDVKM. The length of the CDR3 is 15 residues. CDR3 bases: TGTGCCAGCAGTTTACCTAGGATGGGACCCAATCAGCAGTTCTTC. Its protein is CASSLPRMGPNQQFF.

With regard to this clonotype: A much larger clone lies a single base off, so this may be a read error. This sequence joins TRBV28 and TRBJ2-5; 11 nucleotides align to TRBD2. J was trimmed by 4 bases and V by 8 bases; bases with no gene match: 9. This CDR3 is built from 15 residues. The germline V gene encodes CDR1 MDHEN and CDR2 SYDVKM. The DNA of the CDR3 is TGTGCCAGCCGTCTAGCGGGAGGCGCCGGAGAGACCCAGTACTTC. This sequence encodes CASRLAGGAGETQYF.

The rearrangement uses TRBV19 and TRBJ2-5, with D perhaps matching TRBD2 (5 bases). Germline assignment: CDR1 LNHDA and CDR2 SQIVND (reference sequence). CDR3 size: 15 residues. V was clipped by 2 bases and J by 6 bases, with 16 bases between them. The CDR3 DNA sequence: TGTGCCAGTAGTATATCACCGACGGGATGGAAGACCCAGTACTTC. This translates into CASSISPTGWKTQYF.

This clonotype was picked up a small number of times. The chain employs TRBV27 and TRBJ1-1; TRBD1 might be the D (6 bases). The CDR3 is 14 amino acids. The V gene lost 5 bases and the J gene lost 10 bases, with 20 bases spanning the gap. In germline, CDR1 is MNHEY, CDR2 SMNVEV (reference sequence). The CDR3 reads CASSVDRTLQGAFF. In DNA form, the CDR3 reads TGTGCCAGCAGTGTGGACCGAACGCTACAGGGAGCTTTCTTT.

On this clonotype itself: A much larger clone lies one base from this, so it may be a read error. This sequence joins TRBV12-3 or TRBV12-4 and TRBJ2-7, with D possibly being TRBD1 (6 bases). The CDR3 consists of 13 residues. V shed 6 bases and J shed 7 bases, with 16 bases lying between them. CDR3 DNA: TGTGCCAGCAGCCCCGGACAGTTCAATGAGCAGTACTTC. Translating it yields CASSPGQFNEQYF.

This clonotype was recorded at least ten times. The chain is built from TRBV12-3 or TRBV12-4 and TRBJ2-2; no clear D gene. The CDR3 loop spans 14 amino acids. V lost 4 bases and J lost 3, with 9 bases in between. The CDR3 sequence: CASSSPEYTGELFF. CDR3 DNA sequence: TGTGCCAGCAGTTCACCTGAGTACACCGGGGAGCTGTTTTTT.

This clonotype was seen a handful of times. The chain joins TRBV29-1 to TRBJ2-3, with 10 nucleotides matching TRBD2. The V and J ends lost 4 bases and 5 bases, in that order; junction bases with no gene match: 6. The CDR3 loop spans 14 amino acids. Germline V gives CDR1 SQVTM, CDR2 ANQGSEA. The CDR3 DNA sequence: TGCAGCGTTGTTACTAGCGGGAAGGGAGATACGCAGTATTTT. Residues: CSVVTSGKGDTQYF.

The chain links TRBV20-1 to TRBJ2-7; 10 bases are a match to TRBD2. The CDR3 extends over 15 amino acids. The ends lost 3 bases at V and 4 bases at J; junction bases unmatched: 9. Germline-derived CDR1 and CDR2 are DFQATT and SNEGSKA (reference sequence). The CDR3 region is CSASSLAGVVYEQYF. Here the CDR3 DNA reads TGCAGTGCTAGTAGTCTAGCGGGAGTTGTTTACGAGCAGTACTTC.

The chain couples TRBV19 to TRBJ1-2, with 8 bases lining up with TRBD1. CDR1 is LNHDA and CDR2 is SQIVND in the germline V gene (reference sequence). With V trimmed by 2 bases and J by 0 bases, 2 bases remained unmatched. The CDR3 has 15 amino acids. CDR3 amino acids: CASSITTGANYGYTF. CDR3 nucleotides: TGTGCCAGTAGTATAACGACAGGGGCTAACTATGGCTACACCTTC.

The rearrangement uses TRBV7-9 and TRBJ1-5; weak D call: TRBD1 (5 bases). The V end lost 7 bases, the J end lost 4 bases, and 17 bases lay between the germline ends. Germline V gene data show CDR1 as SEHNR and CDR2 as FQNEAQ (reference sequence). This CDR3 has 15 amino acids. CDR3 sequence reads: CASTSPGTGNQPQHF. The CDR3 bases are TGTGCCAGCACCTCCCCCGGGACGGGGAATCAGCCCCAGCATTTT.

There are a few counts of this clonotype. The V call is TRBV3-1, the J call TRBJ1-2; perhaps TRBD1 as D (5 bases). CDR1 is LGHDT, CDR2 YNNKEL, per germline (reference sequence). This CDR3 has 14 residues. Trimming removed 2 bases at V and 7 bases at J, with 14 bases between. The CDR3 sequence: CASSQRQGGPGYTF. CDR3 nucleotides: TGTGCCAGCAGCCAACGGCAGGGAGGCCCTGGCTACACCTTC.